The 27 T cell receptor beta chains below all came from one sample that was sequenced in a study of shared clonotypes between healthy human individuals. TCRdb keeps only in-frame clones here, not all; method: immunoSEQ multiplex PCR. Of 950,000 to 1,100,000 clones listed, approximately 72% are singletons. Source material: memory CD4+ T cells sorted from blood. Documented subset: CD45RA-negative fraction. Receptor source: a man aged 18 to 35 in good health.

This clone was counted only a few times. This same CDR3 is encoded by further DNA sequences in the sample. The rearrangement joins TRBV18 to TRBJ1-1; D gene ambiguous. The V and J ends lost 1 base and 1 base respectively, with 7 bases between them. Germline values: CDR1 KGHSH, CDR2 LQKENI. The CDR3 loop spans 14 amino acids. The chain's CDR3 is CASSPQGTNTEAFF. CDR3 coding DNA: TGTGCCAGCTCACCACAAGGTACGAACACTGAAGCTTTCTTT.

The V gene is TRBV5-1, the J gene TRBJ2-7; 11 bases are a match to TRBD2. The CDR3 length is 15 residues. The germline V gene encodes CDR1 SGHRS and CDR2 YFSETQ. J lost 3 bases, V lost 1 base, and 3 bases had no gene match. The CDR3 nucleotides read TGCGCCAGCAGCTTGACTAGCGGGAGAATCTACGAGCAGTACTTC. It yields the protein CASSLTSGRIYEQYF.

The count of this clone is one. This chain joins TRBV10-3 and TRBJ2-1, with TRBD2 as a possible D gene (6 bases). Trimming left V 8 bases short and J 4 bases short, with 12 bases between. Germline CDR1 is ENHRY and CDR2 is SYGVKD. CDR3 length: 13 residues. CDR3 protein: CAIRRGHYNEQFF. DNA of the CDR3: TGTGCCATCCGGCGGGGCCATTACAATGAGCAGTTCTTC.

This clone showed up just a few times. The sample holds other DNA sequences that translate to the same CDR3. The CDR3, as DNA: TGTGCCAGCTCACCGCGGGACAGGGGAAGGGAGCAGTACTTC. It encodes CASSPRDRGREQYF. The rearrangement links TRBV18 to TRBJ2-7; 10 bases are a match to TRBD1. There are 14 residues in the CDR3. Germline V gene lookup returns CDR1 KGHSH and CDR2 LQKENI. J was trimmed by 7 bases and V by 3 bases; bases with no gene match: 6.

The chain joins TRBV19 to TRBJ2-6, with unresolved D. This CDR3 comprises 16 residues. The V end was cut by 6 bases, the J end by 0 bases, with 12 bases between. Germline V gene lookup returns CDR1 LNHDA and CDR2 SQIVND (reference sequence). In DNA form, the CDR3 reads TGTGCCAGTAGACCCCTCAGACCCTCTGGGGCCAACGTCCTGACTTTC. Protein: CASRPLRPSGANVLTF.

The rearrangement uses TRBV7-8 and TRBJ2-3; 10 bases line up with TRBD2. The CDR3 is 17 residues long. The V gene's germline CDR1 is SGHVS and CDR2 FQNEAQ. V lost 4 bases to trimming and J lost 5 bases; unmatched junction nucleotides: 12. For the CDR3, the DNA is TGTGCCAGCAGCTCCCTCGGGAGCGGGAGGGCTGGAGATACGCAGTATTTT. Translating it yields CASSSLGSGRAGDTQYF.

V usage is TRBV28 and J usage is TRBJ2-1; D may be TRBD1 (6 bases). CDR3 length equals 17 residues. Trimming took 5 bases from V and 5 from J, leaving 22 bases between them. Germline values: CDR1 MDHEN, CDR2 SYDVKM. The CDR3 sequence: CASSKARRQGLNNEQFF. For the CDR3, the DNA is TGTGCCAGCAGTAAAGCCCGAAGGCAGGGGCTTAACAATGAGCAGTTCTTC.

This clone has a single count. The CDR3 protein is CASRSGTGNYEQYF. As DNA, the CDR3 is TGTGCCAGCAGATCCGGGACAGGGAACTACGAGCAGTACTTC. J is TRBJ2-7 and V is TRBV5-4; 9 bases align to TRBD1. The V gene end was trimmed by 5 bases and the J gene end by 3 bases; junction bases not matched to a gene: 6. The germline V gene has CDR1 SGHNT and CDR2 YYREEE (reference sequence). This CDR3 has 14 amino acids.

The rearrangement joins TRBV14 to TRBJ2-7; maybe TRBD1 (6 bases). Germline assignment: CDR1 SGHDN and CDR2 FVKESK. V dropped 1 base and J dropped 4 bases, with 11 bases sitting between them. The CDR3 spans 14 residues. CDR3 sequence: CASSQATTGYEQYF. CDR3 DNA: TGTGCCAGCAGCCAAGCCACCACAGGGTACGAGCAGTACTTC.

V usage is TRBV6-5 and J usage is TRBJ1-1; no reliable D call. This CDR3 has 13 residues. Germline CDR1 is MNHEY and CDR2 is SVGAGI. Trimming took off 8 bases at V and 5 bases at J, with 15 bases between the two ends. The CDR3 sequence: CASRVGMETEAFF. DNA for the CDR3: TGTGCCAGCCGCGTGGGCATGGAGACTGAAGCTTTCTTT.

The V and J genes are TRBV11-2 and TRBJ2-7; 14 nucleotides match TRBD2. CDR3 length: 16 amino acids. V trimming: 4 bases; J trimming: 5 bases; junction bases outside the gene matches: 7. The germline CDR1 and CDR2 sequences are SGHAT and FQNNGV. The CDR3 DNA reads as TGTGCCAGCAGCTCAGGGGGGACTAGCGGGAGCCACGAGCAGTACTTC. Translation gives CASSSGGTSGSHEQYF.

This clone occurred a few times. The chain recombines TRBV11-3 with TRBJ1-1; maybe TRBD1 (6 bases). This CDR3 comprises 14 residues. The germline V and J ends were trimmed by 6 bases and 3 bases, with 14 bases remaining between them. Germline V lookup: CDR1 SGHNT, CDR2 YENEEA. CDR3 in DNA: TGTGCCAGCAGTTTCGGACCAGGGGACACTGAAGCTTTCTTT. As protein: CASSFGPGDTEAFF.

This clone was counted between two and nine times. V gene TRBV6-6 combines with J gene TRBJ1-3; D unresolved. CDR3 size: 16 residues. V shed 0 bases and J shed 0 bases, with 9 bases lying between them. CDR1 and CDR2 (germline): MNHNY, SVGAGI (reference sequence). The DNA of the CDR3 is TGTGCCAGCAGTTACTCGATAAGGGCCTCTGGAAACACCATATATTTT. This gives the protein CASSYSIRASGNTIYF.

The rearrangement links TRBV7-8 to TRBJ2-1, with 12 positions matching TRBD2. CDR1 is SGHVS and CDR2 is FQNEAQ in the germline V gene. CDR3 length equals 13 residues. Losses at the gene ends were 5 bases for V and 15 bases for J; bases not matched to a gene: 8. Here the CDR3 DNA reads TGTGCCAGCAGCGGGGGACTAGCGGGTGATCTGTTCTTC. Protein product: CASSGGLAGDLFF.

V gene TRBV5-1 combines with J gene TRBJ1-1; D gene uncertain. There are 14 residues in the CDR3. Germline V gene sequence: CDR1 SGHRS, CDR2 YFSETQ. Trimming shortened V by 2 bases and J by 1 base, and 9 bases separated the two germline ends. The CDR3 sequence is CASSFERPNTEAFF. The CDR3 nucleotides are TGCGCCAGCAGCTTTGAGAGACCGAACACTGAAGCTTTCTTT.

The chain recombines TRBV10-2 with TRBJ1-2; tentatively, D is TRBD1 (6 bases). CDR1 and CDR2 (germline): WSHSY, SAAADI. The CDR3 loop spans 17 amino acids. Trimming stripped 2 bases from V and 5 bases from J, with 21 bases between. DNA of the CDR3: TGCGCCAGCAGTGAGCCAGGACTTACAGGGTTACCTTATGGCTACACCTTC. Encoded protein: CASSEPGLTGLPYGYTF.

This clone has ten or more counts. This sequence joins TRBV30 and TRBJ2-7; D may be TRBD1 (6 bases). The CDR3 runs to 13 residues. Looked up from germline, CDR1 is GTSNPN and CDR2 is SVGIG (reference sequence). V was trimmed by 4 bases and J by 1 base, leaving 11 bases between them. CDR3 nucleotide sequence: TGTGCCTGGAATGGGGGCGTATCCTACGAGCAGTACTTC. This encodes CAWNGGVSYEQYF.

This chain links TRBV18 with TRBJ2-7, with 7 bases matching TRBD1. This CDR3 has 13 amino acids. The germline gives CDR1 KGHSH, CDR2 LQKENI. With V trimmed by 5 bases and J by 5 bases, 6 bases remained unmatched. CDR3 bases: TGTGCCAGCTCAACAGGGGCAGGGAACGAGCAGTACTTC. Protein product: CASSTGAGNEQYF.

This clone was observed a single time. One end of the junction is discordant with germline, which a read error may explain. The CDR3 reads CARSAVGRGNTGELFF. The DNA of the CDR3 is TGTGCCCGCAGCGCCGTCGGGAGGGGGAACACCGGGGAGCTGTTTTTT. V usage is TRBV9 and J usage is TRBJ2-2; the match to TRBD2 covers 8 bases. CDR1 and CDR2 from the germline V gene are SGDLS and YYNGEE. CDR3 size: 16 residues.

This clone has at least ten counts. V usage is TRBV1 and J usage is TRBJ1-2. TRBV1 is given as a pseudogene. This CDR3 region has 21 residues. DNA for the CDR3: TGCACCAGCAGCCAAGATCGACCTCCTTTCGAGCGGGACAGTATGGGGTATGGCTACACCTTC. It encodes CTSSQDRPPFERDSMGYGYTF.

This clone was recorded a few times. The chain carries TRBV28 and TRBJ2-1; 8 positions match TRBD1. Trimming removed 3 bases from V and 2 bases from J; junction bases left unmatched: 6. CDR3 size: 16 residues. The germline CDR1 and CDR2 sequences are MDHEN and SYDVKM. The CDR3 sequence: CASSLPQGAAYNEQFF. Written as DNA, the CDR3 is TGTGCCAGCAGTTTGCCCCAGGGGGCGGCCTACAATGAGCAGTTCTTC.

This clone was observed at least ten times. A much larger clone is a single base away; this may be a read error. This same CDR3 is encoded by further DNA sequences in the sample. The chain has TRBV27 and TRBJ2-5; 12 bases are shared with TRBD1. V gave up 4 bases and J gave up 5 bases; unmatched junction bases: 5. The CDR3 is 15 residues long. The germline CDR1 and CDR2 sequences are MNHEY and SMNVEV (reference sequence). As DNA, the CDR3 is TGTGCCAGCAGTTCAGGGACAGGGGGCGTGGAGACCCAGTACTTC. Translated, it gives CASSSGTGGVETQYF.

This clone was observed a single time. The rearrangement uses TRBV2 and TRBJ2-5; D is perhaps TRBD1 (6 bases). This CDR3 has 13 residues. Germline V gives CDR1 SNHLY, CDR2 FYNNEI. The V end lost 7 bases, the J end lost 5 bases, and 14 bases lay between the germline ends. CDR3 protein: CASMRQEKETQYF. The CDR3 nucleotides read TGTGCCAGCATGAGACAGGAGAAGGAGACCCAGTACTTC. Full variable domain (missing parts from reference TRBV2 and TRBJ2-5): EPEVTQTPSHQVTQMGQEVILRCVPISNHLYFYWYRQILGQKVEFLVSFYNNEISEKSEIFDDQFSVERPDGSNFTLKIRSTKLEDSAMYFCASMRQEKETQYFGPGTRLLVL.

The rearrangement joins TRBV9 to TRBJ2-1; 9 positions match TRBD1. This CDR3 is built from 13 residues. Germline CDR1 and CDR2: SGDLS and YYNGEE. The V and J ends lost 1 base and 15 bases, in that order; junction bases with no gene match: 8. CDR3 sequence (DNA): TGTGCCAGCAGCGTAATCCCACAGGGGGCCACGTTCTTC. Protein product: CASSVIPQGATFF.

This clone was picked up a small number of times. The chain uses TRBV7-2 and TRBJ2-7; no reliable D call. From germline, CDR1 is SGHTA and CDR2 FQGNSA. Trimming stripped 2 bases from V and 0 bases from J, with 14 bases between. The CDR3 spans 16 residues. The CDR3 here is CASSLRSGSISYEQYF. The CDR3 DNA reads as TGTGCCAGCAGCTTAAGGTCCGGTTCGATCTCCTACGAGCAGTACTTC. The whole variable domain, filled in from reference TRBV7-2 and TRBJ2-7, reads GAGVSQSPSNKVTEKGKDVELRCDPISGHTALYWYRQSLGQGLEFLIYFQGNSAPDKSGLPSDRFSAERTGGSVSTLTIQRTQQEDSAVYLCASSLRSGSISYEQYFGPGTRLTVT.

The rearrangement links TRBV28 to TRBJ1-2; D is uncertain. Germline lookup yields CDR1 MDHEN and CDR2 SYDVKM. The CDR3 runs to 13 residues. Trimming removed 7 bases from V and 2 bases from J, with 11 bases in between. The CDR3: CASMNGLNYGYTF. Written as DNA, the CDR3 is TGTGCCAGCATGAACGGACTAAACTATGGCTACACCTTC.

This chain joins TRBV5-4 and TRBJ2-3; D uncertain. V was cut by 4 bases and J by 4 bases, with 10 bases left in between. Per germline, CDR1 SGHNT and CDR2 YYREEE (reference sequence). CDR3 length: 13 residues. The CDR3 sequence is CASSTISPDTQYF. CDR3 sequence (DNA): TGTGCCAGCAGCACCATATCTCCAGATACGCAGTATTTT.